The 31 T cell receptor beta chains below all came from one sample that was sequenced in a study of CD8+CD57+ T cells in acquired aplastic anemia. By flow cytometry, patients selected for sequencing had shown an expansion of CD8+CD57+ cells. The TCR beta profiling, which covered VDJ combination and CDR3 sequence, was carried out using genomic DNA as the template. TCRdb recomputed calls from the reads with MiXCR, one row per CDR3 protein. The data contain about 260,000 distinct CDR3 sequences, roughly 82% of them singletons. Specimen: sorted CD4+, CD8+, or CD8+CD57+ T cells (not recorded which) from PBMCs. These receptors originate from a human donor with aplastic anemia.

A note on this clonotype: Likely a read error: the CDR3 ends without its conserved phenylalanine or tryptophan. Because the CDR3's place on the DNA is in doubt, the DNA is left out and the CDR3 is given as listed by TCRdb. The chain joins TRBV2 to TRBJ2-5. The CDR3 sequence runs 15 residues, both termini included. CDR1 SNHLY and CDR2 FYNNEI come from the germline V gene. The CDR3 protein is CASSFEDDNKEQLYC.

V and J are TRBV5-8 and TRBJ2-7; no firm D call. This CDR3 spans 13 amino acids. The germline V and J ends were trimmed by 7 bases and 5 bases, with 16 bases remaining between them. Germline assignment: CDR1 SGHTS and CDR2 YDEGEE. The CDR3 is CASRYYSNDEQYF. CDR3 nucleotide sequence: TGTGCCAGCCGCTACTACAGTAACGACGAGCAGTACTTC. The full variable domain, completed using reference TRBV5-8 and TRBJ2-7, is EAGVTQSPTHLIKTRGQQATLRCSPISGHTSVYWYQQALGLGLQFLLWYDEGEERNRGNFPPRFSGRQFPNYSSELNVNALELEDSALYLCASRYYSNDEQYFGPGTRLTVT.

About this clonotype: At one of its ends the junction is not consistent with the germline gene, which may arise from a read error. This chain connects TRBV9 to TRBJ2-5, with 7 bases aligning to TRBD1. Germline V lookup: CDR1 SGDLS, CDR2 YYNGEE. The CDR3 runs 13 residues. The CDR3 loop is CASSLDPTGNTEF. In DNA form, the CDR3 reads TGTGCCAGCAGCTTAGATCCGACAGGGAACACTGAATTC. Using reference TRBV9 and TRBJ2-5 for the parts outside the CDR3, the full variable domain is DSGVTQTPKHLITATGQRVTLRCSPRSGDLSVYWYQQSLDQGLQFLIQYYNGEERAKGNILERFSAQQFPDLHSELNLSSLELGDSALYFCASSLDPTGNTEFGPGTRLLVL.

This clonotype is categorized as medium-sized (0.01 to 0.1%). J is TRBJ2-5 and V is TRBV20-1; TRBD2 matches 10 bases. Germline V gives CDR1 DFQATT, CDR2 SNEGSKA (reference sequence). The CDR3 contains 13 residues. V shed 4 bases, J shed 3 bases, and the junction held 2 bases outside the gene matches. CDR3 sequence (DNA): TGCAGTGCTACCGGACTAGCGGAAGAGACCCAGTACTTC. This sequence encodes CSATGLAEETQYF.

V gene TRBV5-6 combines with J gene TRBJ1-6; D is ambiguous. V dropped 2 bases and J dropped 5 bases, with 11 bases sitting between them. CDR3 size: 15 residues. CDR1 is SGHDT, CDR2 YYEEEE, per germline. The CDR3 here is CASSLAGVDNSPLHF. DNA of the CDR3: TGTGCCAGCAGCTTAGCGGGAGTGGATAATTCACCCCTCCACTTT.

A note on this clonotype: A junction boundary mismatches the germline segment, possibly from a read error. V usage is TRBV7-3 and J usage is TRBJ2-7, with D perhaps assigned TRBD1 or TRBD2 (7 bases each). Germline values: CDR1 SGHTA, CDR2 FQGTGA. This CDR3 spans 14 amino acids. The CDR3 sequence: CASKFTGEGYEKHF. In DNA, the CDR3 is TGTGCCAGCAAGTTCACAGGGGAGGGCTACGAGAAGCACTTC.

Note on this clonotype: This CDR3 is missing its conserved last phenylalanine or tryptophan, likely due to a read error. Because the CDR3's place on the DNA is in doubt, the DNA is left out and the CDR3 is given as listed by TCRdb. The V gene is TRBV7-9, the J gene TRBJ2-3; the tabulated D call, TRBD2, remains unverified against the DNA. Germline CDR1 and CDR2: SEHNR and FQNEAQ (reference sequence). The length of the CDR3 is 13 amino acids, counting both ends. CDR3 protein: CASSFQSSDARDE.

This clonotype was seen just once. The J gene is TRBJ2-3, the V gene TRBV7-9, with D possibly being TRBD2 (5 bases). Trimming removed 0 bases at V and 13 bases at J, with 17 bases between. Germline assignment: CDR1 SEHNR and CDR2 FQNEAQ (reference sequence). The CDR3 has 14 residues. Written as DNA, the CDR3 is TGTGCCAGCAGCTTAGCAGGAGGTACCACTACTAAGTATTTT. Its translation: CASSLAGGTTTKYF.

This chain joins TRBV7-9 and TRBJ2-5; TRBD2 matches 7 bases. V shed 5 bases and J 1 base; nucleotides not matched to a gene: 7. The CDR3 contains 15 residues. The germline CDR1 and CDR2 sequences are SEHNR and FQNEAQ (reference sequence). The CDR3 sequence: CASSRQTSPQETQYF. The CDR3 DNA reads as TGTGCCAGCAGCAGACAGACTAGCCCCCAAGAGACCCAGTACTTC.

The CDR3 protein is CATSGSSGLTDTQYF. CDR3 in DNA: TGTGCCACCAGCGGTAGTAGCGGGCTCACAGATACGCAGTATTTT. The chain is built from TRBV24-1 and TRBJ2-3; 7 nucleotides line up with TRBD2. Per the germline V gene, CDR1 is KGHDR and CDR2 is SFDVKD. V shed 7 bases, J shed 2 bases, and the junction held 8 bases outside the gene matches. The CDR3 is made up of 15 amino acids.

This clonotype has more than one count but fewer than ten. The chain has TRBV7-2 and TRBJ2-1; 8 bases are shared with TRBD2. V shed 3 bases and J 10 bases; nucleotides not matched to a gene: 14. Germline lookup yields CDR1 SGHTA and CDR2 FQGNSA. CDR3 size: 16 residues. CDR3 DNA: TGTGCCAGCAGCTTTCAGGGAGGCGGGGGGAGGGAGGAGCAGTTCTTC. Its protein is CASSFQGGGGREEQFF. The entire variable domain, with the rest obtained from reference TRBV7-2 and TRBJ2-1, is as follows: GAGVSQSPSNKVTEKGKDVELRCDPISGHTALYWYRQSLGQGLEFLIYFQGNSAPDKSGLPSDRFSAERTGGSVSTLTIQRTQQEDSAVYLCASSFQGGGGREEQFFGPGTRLTVL.

With regard to this clonotype: One end of the junction is discordant with germline, which a read error may explain. This chain joins TRBV7-9 and TRBJ2-7, with 11 bases fitting TRBD1. CDR3 length equals 14 residues. Germline assignment: CDR1 SEHNR and CDR2 FQNEAQ (reference sequence). The CDR3 DNA reads as TGTGCCGGACAGGGGGCTAGGGAGACCCACTACCTGGAGTTC. It is translated as CAGQGARETHYLEF.

V and J are TRBV2 and TRBJ1-4; D remains unclear. V was pared by 8 bases and J by 17 bases, with 27 bases between. The germline CDR1 and CDR2 sequences are SNHLY and FYNNEI. The CDR3 loop spans 14 amino acids. CDR3 sequence: CASGLGGTNAQYFF. Written as DNA, the CDR3 is TGTGCCAGCGGGTTAGGCGGCACTAATGCGCAGTATTTTTTT. Filled out from reference TRBV2 and TRBJ1-4, the complete variable domain reads EPEVTQTPSHQVTQMGQEVILRCVPISNHLYFYWYRQILGQKVEFLVSFYNNEISEKSEIFDDQFSVERPDGSNFTLKIRSTKLEDSAMYFCASGLGGTNAQYFFGSGTQLSVL.

On this clonotype: At one boundary the junction diverges from the germline segment, which might be a read error. J is TRBJ2-1 and V is TRBV7-3, with 9 bases lining up with TRBD2. This CDR3 has 16 amino acids. Looked up from germline, CDR1 is SGHTA and CDR2 is FQGTGA. The CDR3 sequence is CASSLGRSGGSNVQFF. The CDR3 bases are TGTGCCAGCAGCTTAGGACGTAGCGGGGGCAGCAATGTGCAGTTCTTC.

This clonotype was observed once. In this CDR3 the conserved last residue, phenylalanine or tryptophan, is missing, so a read error is likely. The DNA is omitted, as the CDR3 cannot be located on it reliably, and the CDR3 follows TCRdb's listing. This rearrangement joins TRBV7-6 to TRBJ2-4; the table's D call of TRBD2 was not tested on the DNA. Inclusive of both ends, the CDR3 amounts to 12 amino acids. Germline CDR1 is SGHVS and CDR2 is FNYEAQ. This CDR3 reads CASSLAGGIKET.

This clonotype was recorded many times. The J gene is TRBJ2-1, the V gene TRBV4-1, with a possible D match to TRBD2 (7 bases). From germline, CDR1 is MGHRA and CDR2 YSYEKL. CDR3 length: 17 residues. Trimming stripped 2 bases from V and 6 bases from J, with 20 bases between. In DNA form, the CDR3 reads TGCGCCAGCAGCCAAATAGGAGGGGGGGATACGGGCAATGAGCAGTTCTTC. Translating gives CASSQIGGGDTGNEQFF.

Of note for this clonotype: One end of the junction does not line up with germline, which may come from a read error. The chain links TRBV7-8 to TRBJ1-2; D is undetermined. The germline CDR1 and CDR2 sequences are SGHVS and FQNEAQ. The CDR3 is made up of 13 amino acids. CDR3 sequence: CASSLGVGADKNF. CDR3 coding DNA: TGTGCCAGCAGCTTAGGGGTAGGAGCCGACAAGAACTTT.

The sample holds one count of this clonotype. This CDR3 fails to terminate in the conserved phenylalanine or tryptophan, so it likely reflects a read error. J is TRBJ2-3 and V is TRBV2; D is uncertain. Deletions cut 6 bases from V and 4 bases from J, with 8 bases between. The CDR3 consists of 12 residues. Germline V gene sequence: CDR1 SNHLY, CDR2 FYNNEI. The CDR3, as DNA: TGTGCCAGCAGCGTTTGGTCAGATACGCAGTATTAT. It yields the protein CASSVWSDTQYY.

V gene TRBV9 combines with J gene TRBJ2-3; D not certain. Trimming cost V 7 bases and J 6 bases, with 15 bases left between them. CDR3 length: 13 amino acids. Per the germline V gene, CDR1 is SGDLS and CDR2 is YYNGEE. This chain's CDR3 is CASGEAVADTQYF. CDR3 sequence (DNA): TGTGCCAGCGGCGAAGCCGTTGCGGATACGCAGTATTTT.

The chain combines TRBV7-3 with TRBJ2-3; D is possibly TRBD1 (5 bases). The CDR3 consists of 14 residues. Germline CDR1 and CDR2: SGHTA and FQGTGA. V was trimmed by 2 bases and J by 13 bases, leaving 19 bases between them. The CDR3 region has the DNA TGTGCCAGCAGCTTAGCGAAGGGGCCCGATACCAAGTATTTT. Translated: CASSLAKGPDTKYF.

This clonotype is a singleton in its sample. The chain has TRBV11-1 and TRBJ2-5, with a tentative D call TRBD2 (5 bases). Germline CDR1 is SGHAT and CDR2 is FQDESV (reference sequence). The CDR3 extends over 14 amino acids. The V gene lost 6 bases and the J gene lost 5 bases, with 16 bases spanning the gap. The chain's CDR3 is CASSENGAGETQYF. CDR3 in DNA: TGTGCCAGCAGTGAAAATGGTGCGGGTGAGACCCAGTACTTC.

This clonotype was seen more than once but under ten times. The chain recombines TRBV10-3 with TRBJ1-4; D unresolved. The length of the CDR3 is 16 residues. CDR1 and CDR2 from the germline V gene are ENHRY and SYGVKD. V was trimmed by 0 bases and J by 8 bases, leaving 16 bases between them. The CDR3 region has the DNA TGTGCCATCAGTGAGTCCGGAGCGGCCATAGGGGAAAAACTGTTTTTT. It is translated as CAISESGAAIGEKLFF.

The J gene is TRBJ2-3, the V gene TRBV7-2, with 8 bases that match TRBD2. This CDR3 has 14 amino acids. From germline, CDR1 is SGHTA and CDR2 FQGNSA. The trim removed 5 bases at V and 15 bases at J, leaving 16 bases unmatched. Written as DNA, the CDR3 is TGTGCCAGCAGCCTCGCGGGGGGTCCCTATGTACACTATTTT. Protein: CASSLAGGPYVHYF.

This clonotype was found once. This chain uses TRBV9 with TRBJ2-3; 7 bases fit TRBD1. V was pared by 3 bases and J by 0 bases, with 7 bases of the junction left unmatched. This CDR3 has 16 amino acids. Germline values: CDR1 SGDLS, CDR2 YYNGEE. The CDR3 sequence is CASSATGTESTDTQYF. CDR3 bases: TGTGCCAGCAGCGCGACCGGGACAGAAAGCACAGATACGCAGTATTTT.

This chain links TRBV15 with TRBJ2-7; possibly TRBD2 for D (5 bases). V shed 4 bases and J shed 3 bases, with 10 bases lying between them. Germline V gives CDR1 LNHNV, CDR2 YYDKDF (reference sequence). This CDR3 is built from 13 residues. In DNA form, the CDR3 reads TGTGCCACCAGCATAGGGAGCGACTACGAGCAGTACTTC. Translating gives CATSIGSDYEQYF.

As regards this clonotype: The CDR3 end shows no conserved phenylalanine or tryptophan, and so a read error is likely. The chain combines TRBV2 with TRBJ1-1, with 8 bases identical to TRBD1. The CDR3 sequence is 15 residues long. The germline CDR1 and CDR2 sequences are SNHLY and FYNNEI. V was clipped by 8 bases and J by 11 bases; unmatched bases: 19. The chain's CDR3 is CASGDGGTGKPYAFP. The CDR3 DNA reads TGTGCCAGCGGGGACGGGGGGACAGGTAAGCCGTATGCTTTCCCA.

V is TRBV7-3 and J is TRBJ2-3, with D possibly called TRBD1 or TRBD2 (5 bases each). V lost 5 bases to trimming and J lost 13 bases, with 25 bases between them. The CDR3 length is 15 residues. The germline CDR1 and CDR2 sequences are SGHTA and FQGTGA. In DNA, the CDR3 is TGTGCCAGCAGCGTATCAGGAGCGGAGACAGATGCGGAGTATTTT. It specifies CASSVSGAETDAEYF.

This clonotype has a count of ten or more. This chain uses TRBV6-6 with TRBJ1-1; the D gene is possibly TRBD1 (6 bases). Germline V gene lookup returns CDR1 MNHNY and CDR2 SVGAGI (reference sequence). V was pared by 6 bases and J by 11 bases, with 13 bases between. The CDR3 is made up of 11 amino acids. CDR3 sequence (DNA): TGTGCCAGCAGCATACAGGGTACGGCTTTCTTT. Protein product: CASSIQGTAFF.

There are many counts of this clonotype. CDR3 nucleotide sequence: TGCGCCAGCAGCATAGCCGGGACAGGGTCTTACCTCTATGGCTACACCTTC. Translation: CASSIAGTGSYLYGYTF. This chain connects TRBV5-1 to TRBJ1-2; TRBD1 agrees at 9 bases. CDR3 size: 17 residues. The ends lost 4 bases at V and 4 bases at J; junction bases unmatched: 14. CDR1 is SGHRS, CDR2 YFSETQ, per germline.

The V call is TRBV7-9, the J call TRBJ1-2, with no clear D. V lost 4 bases, J lost 11 bases, and 26 bases lay in between. This CDR3 contains 16 residues. Germline lookup yields CDR1 SEHNR and CDR2 FQNEAQ (reference sequence). The CDR3 reads CASSSSDTQHVYPYTF. CDR3 coding DNA: TGTGCCAGCAGCTCCTCAGATACGCAGCACGTATATCCATACACCTTC.

This clonotype came up once. This chain connects TRBV29-1 to TRBJ2-7; D not certain. The germline CDR1 and CDR2 sequences are SQVTM and ANQGSEA. With 4 bases removed from V and 0 bases from J, the gap between germline ends came to 4 bases. The CDR3 has 11 amino acids. In DNA, the CDR3 is TGCAGCGTTGTTAGCTCCTACGAGCAGTACTTC. It is translated as CSVVSSYEQYF.